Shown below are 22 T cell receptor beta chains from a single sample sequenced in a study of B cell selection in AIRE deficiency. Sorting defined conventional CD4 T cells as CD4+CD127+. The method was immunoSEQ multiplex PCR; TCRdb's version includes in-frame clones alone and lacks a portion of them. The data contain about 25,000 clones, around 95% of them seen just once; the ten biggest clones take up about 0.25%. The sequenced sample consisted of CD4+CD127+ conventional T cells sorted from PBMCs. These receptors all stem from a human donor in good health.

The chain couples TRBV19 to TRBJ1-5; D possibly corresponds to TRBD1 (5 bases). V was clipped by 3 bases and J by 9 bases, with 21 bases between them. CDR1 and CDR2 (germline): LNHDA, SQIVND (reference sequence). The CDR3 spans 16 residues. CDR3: CASSIRVSRDPGPQHF. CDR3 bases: TGTGCCAGTAGTATTAGGGTATCGAGGGACCCCGGGCCCCAGCATTTT.

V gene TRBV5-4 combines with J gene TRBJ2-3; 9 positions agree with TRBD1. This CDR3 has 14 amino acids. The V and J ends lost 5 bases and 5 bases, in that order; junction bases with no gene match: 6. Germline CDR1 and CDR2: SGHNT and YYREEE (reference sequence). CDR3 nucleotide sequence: TGTGCCAGCAGGCCTTCGGACAGGGGAGATACGCAGTATTTT. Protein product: CASRPSDRGDTQYF.

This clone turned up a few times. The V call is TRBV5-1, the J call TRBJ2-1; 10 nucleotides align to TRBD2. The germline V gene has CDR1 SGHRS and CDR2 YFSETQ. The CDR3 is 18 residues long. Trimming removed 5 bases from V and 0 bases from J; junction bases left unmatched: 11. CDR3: CASSAGTSATSSYNEQFF. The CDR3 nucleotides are TGCGCCAGCAGTGCCGGGACTAGCGCAACTAGCTCCTACAATGAGCAGTTCTTC.

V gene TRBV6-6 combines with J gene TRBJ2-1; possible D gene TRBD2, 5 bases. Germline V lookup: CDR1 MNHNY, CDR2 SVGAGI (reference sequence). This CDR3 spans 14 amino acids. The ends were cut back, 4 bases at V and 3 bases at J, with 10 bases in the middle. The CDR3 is CASSSWTGYNEQFF. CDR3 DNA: TGTGCCAGCAGTTCCTGGACTGGCTACAATGAGCAGTTCTTC.

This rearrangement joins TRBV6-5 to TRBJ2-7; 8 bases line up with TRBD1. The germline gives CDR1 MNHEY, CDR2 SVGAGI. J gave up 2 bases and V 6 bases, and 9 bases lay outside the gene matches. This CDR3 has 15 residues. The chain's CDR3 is CASSPATGEPYEQYF. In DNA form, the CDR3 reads TGTGCCAGCAGCCCTGCGACAGGGGAACCCTACGAGCAGTACTTC.

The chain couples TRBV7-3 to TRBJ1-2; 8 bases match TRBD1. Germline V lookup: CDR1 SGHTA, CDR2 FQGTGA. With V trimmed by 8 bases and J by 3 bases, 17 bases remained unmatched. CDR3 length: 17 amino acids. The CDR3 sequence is CASWYTGGRFLDYGYTF. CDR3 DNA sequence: TGTGCCAGCTGGTACACAGGGGGGAGATTTTTGGACTATGGCTACACCTTC.

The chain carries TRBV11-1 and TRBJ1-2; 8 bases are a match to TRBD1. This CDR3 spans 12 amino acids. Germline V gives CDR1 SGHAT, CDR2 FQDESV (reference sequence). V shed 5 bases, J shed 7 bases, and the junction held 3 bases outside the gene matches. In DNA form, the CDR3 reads TGTGCCAGCAGCAAGGACAGGGCTGGCTACACCTTC. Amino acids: CASSKDRAGYTF. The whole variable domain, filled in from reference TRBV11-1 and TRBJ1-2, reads EAEVAQSPRYKITEKSQAVAFWCDPISGHATLYWYRQILGQGPELLVQFQDESVVDDSQLPKDRFSAERLKGVDSTLKIQPAELGDSAMYLCASSKDRAGYTFGSGTRLTVV.

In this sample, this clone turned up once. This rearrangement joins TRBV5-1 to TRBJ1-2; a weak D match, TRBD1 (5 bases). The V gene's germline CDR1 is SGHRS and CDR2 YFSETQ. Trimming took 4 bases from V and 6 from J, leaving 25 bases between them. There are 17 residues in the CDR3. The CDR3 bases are TGCGCCAGCAGCCTCGCCGGACTGAGAGGGGTTATCAATGGCTACACCTTC. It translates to CASSLAGLRGVINGYTF.

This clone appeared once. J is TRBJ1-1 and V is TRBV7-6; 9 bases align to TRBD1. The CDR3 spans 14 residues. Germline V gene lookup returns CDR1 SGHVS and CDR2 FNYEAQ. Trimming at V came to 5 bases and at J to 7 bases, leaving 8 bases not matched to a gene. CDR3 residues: CASSTPGQGSEAFF. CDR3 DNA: TGTGCCAGCAGCACCCCGGGACAGGGCAGTGAAGCTTTCTTT.

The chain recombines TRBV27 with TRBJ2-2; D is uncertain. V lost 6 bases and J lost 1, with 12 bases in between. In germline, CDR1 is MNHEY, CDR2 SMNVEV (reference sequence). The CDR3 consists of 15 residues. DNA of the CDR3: TGTGCCAGCAGCACCGGGCCCGAGAACACCGGGGAGCTGTTTTTT. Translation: CASSTGPENTGELFF.

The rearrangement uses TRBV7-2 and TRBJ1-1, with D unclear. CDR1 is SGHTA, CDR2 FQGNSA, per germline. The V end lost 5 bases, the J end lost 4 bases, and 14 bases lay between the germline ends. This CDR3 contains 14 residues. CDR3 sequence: CASSQSRMGTEAFF. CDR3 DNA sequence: TGTGCCAGCAGCCAGTCCAGAATGGGCACTGAAGCTTTCTTT.

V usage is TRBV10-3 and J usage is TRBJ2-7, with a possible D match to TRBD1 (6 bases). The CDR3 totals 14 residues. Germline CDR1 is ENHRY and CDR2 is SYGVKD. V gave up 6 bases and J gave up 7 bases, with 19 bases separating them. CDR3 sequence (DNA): TGTGCCATCAGCCGCACCGACAGGATCCGGGAGCAGTACTTC. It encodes CAISRTDRIREQYF.

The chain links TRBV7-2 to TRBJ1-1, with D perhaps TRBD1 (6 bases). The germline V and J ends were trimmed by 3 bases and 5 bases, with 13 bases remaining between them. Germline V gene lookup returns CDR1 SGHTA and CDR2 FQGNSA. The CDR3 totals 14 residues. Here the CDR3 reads CASSFLERGTEAFF. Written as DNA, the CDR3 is TGTGCCAGCAGCTTCTTGGAAAGGGGGACTGAAGCTTTCTTT.

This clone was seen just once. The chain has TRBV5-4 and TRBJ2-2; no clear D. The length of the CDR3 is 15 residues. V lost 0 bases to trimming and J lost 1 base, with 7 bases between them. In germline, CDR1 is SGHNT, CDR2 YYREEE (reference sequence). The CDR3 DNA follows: TGTGCCAGCAGCTTGGACCTACAGAACACCGGGGAGCTGTTTTTT. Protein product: CASSLDLQNTGELFF.

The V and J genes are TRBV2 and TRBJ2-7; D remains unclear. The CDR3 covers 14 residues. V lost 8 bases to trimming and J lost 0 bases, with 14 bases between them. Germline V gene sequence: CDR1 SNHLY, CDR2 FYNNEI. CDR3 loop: CASLTSRTSYEQYF. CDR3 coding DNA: TGTGCCAGCCTGACTTCACGGACCTCCTACGAGCAGTACTTC.

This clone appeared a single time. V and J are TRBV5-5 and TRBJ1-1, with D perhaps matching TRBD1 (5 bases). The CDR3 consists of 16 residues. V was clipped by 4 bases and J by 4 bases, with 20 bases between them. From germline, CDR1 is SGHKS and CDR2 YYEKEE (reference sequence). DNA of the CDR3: TGTGCCAGCAGCCCCCCTCTGGGGCACGGGAGCACTGAAGCTTTCTTT. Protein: CASSPPLGHGSTEAFF.

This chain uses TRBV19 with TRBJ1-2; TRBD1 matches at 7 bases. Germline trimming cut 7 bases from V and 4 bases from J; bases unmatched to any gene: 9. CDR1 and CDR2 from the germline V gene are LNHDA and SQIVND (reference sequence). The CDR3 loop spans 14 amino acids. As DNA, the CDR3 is TGTGCCAGTACCAGACAGGGCCCCTTCTATGGCTACACCTTC. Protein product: CASTRQGPFYGYTF.

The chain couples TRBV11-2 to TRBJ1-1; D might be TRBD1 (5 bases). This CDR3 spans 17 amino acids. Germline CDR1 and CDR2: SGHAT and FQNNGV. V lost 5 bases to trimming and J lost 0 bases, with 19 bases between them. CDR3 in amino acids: CASSRIGPRGLNTEAFF. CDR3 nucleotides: TGTGCCAGCAGCCGTATAGGGCCTCGGGGCTTGAACACTGAAGCTTTCTTT.

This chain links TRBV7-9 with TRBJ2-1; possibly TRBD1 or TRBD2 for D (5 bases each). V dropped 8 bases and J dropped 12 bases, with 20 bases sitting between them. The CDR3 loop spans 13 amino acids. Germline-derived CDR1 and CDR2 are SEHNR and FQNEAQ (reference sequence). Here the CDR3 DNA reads TGTGCCAGCGGCCCGGGACCGGCTATGGTGCAGTTCTTC. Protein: CASGPGPAMVQFF. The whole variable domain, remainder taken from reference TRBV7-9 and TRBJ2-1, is DTGVSQNPRHKITKRGQNVTFRCDPISEHNRLYWYRQTLGQGPEFLTYFQNEAQLEKSRLLSDRFSAERPKGSFSTLEIQRTEQGDSAMYLCASGPGPAMVQFFGPGTRLTVL.

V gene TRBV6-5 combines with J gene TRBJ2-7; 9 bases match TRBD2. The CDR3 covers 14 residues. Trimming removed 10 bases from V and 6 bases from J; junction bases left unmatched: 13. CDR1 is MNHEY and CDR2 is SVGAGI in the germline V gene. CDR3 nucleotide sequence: TGTGCCACCCGGGGGACTAGCTTCAGTCTCGAGCAGTACTTC. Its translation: CATRGTSFSLEQYF.

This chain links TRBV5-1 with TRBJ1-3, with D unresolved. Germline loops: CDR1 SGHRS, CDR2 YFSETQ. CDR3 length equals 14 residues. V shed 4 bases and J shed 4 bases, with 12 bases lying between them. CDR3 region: CASSPTMGGNTIYF. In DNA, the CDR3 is TGCGCCAGCAGCCCGACAATGGGAGGAAACACCATATATTTT.

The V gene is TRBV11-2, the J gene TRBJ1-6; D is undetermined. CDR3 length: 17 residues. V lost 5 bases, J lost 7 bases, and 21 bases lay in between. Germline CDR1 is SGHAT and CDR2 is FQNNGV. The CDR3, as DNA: TGTGCCAGCAGCCAAGATCCGGGTATGGGTACGAATTCACCCCTCCACTTT. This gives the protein CASSQDPGMGTNSPLHF.